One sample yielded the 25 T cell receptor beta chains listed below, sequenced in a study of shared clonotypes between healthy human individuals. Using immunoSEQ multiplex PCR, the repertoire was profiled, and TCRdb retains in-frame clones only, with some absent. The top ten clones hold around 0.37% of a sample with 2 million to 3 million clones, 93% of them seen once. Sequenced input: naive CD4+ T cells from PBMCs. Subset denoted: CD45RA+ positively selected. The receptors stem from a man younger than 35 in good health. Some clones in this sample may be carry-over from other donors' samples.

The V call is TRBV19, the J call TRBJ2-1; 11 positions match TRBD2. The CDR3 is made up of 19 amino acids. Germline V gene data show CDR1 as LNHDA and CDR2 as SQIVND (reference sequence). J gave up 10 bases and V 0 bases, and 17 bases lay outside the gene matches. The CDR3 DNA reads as TGTGCCAGTAGTATAGAGAGGCTAGCGGGAGGCTTTTTGAAAGGAGAGCAGTTCTTC. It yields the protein CASSIERLAGGFLKGEQFF.

CDR3 protein: CASSGGTLQFF. CDR3 nucleotide sequence: TGTGCCAGCAGTGGGGGAACGTTGCAGTTCTTC. V is TRBV2 and J is TRBJ2-1, with D hard to call. Germline CDR1 SNHLY, CDR2 FYNNEI. Trimming removed 4 bases at V and 12 bases at J, with 10 bases between. The CDR3 sequence is 11 residues long.

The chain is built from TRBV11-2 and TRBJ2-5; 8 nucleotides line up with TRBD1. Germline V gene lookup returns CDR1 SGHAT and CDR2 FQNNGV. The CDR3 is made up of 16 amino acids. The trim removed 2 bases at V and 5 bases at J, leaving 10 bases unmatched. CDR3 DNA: TGTGCCAGCAGCTTATTATCCAGGGGGCTCGCGGAGACCCAGTACTTC. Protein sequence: CASSLLSRGLAETQYF.

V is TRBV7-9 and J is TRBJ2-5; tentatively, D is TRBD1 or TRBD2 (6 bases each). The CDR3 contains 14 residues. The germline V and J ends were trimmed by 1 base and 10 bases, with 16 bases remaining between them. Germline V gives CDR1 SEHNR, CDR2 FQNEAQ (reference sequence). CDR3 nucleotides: TGTGCCAGCAGCTTAGATCTGGGGGGCGGAAGCCAGTACTTC. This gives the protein CASSLDLGGGSQYF.

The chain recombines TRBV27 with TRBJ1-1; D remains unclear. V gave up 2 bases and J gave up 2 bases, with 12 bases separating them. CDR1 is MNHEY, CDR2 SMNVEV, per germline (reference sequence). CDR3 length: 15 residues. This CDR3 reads CASSLRPGGNTEAFF. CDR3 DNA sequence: TGTGCCAGCAGTTTACGGCCGGGTGGCAACACTGAAGCTTTCTTT.

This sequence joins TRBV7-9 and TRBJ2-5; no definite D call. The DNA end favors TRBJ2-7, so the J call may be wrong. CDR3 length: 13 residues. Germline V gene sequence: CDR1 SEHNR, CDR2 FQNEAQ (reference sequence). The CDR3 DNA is TGTGCCAGCAGCTTCGGAGCCCTCTACGAGCAGTACTTC. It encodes CASSFGALYEQYF.

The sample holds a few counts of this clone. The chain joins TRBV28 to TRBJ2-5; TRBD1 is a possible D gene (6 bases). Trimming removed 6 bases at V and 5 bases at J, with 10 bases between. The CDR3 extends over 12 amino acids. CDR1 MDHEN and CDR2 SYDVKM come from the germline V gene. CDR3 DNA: TGTGCCAGCAGGCAAACAGGGGAGACCCAGTACTTC. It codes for CASRQTGETQYF. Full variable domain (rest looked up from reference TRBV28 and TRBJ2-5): DVKVTQSSRYLVKRTGEKVFLECVQDMDHENMFWYRQDPGLGLRLIYFSYDVKMKEKGDIPEGYSVSREKKERFSLILESASTNQTSMYLCASRQTGETQYFGPGTRLLVL.

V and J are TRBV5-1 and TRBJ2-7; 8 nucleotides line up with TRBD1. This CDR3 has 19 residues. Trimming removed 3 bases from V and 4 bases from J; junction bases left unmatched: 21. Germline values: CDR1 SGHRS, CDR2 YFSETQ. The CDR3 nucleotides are TGCGCCAGCAGCTCAATGGGGCGTAGTGGACAGGGCAGACCGTACGAGCAGTACTTC. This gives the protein CASSSMGRSGQGRPYEQYF.

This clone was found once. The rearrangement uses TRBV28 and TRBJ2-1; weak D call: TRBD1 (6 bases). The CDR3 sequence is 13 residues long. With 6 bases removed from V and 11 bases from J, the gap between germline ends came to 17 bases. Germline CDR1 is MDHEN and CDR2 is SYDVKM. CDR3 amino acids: CASRTAGDYKQFF. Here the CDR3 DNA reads TGTGCCAGCAGGACGGCAGGGGATTATAAGCAGTTCTTC.

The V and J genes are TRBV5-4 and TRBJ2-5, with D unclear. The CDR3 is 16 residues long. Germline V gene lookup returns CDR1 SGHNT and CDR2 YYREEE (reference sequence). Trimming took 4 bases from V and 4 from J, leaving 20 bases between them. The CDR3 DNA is TGTGCCAGCAGCGTGGACCCTCAACGTTCGGGAGAGACCCAGTACTTC. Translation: CASSVDPQRSGETQYF. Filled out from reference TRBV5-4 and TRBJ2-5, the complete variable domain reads ETGVTQSPTHLIKTRGQQVTLRCSSQSGHNTVSWYQQALGQGPQFIFQYYREEENGRGNFPPRFSGLQFPNYSSELNVNALELDDSALYLCASSVDPQRSGETQYFGPGTRLLVL.

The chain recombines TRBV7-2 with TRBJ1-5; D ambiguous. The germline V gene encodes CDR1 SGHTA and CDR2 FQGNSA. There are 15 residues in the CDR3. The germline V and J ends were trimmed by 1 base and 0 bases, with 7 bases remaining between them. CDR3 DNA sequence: TGTGCCAGCAGCTTAGTCCCCTATAGCAATCAGCCCCAGCATTTT. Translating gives CASSLVPYSNQPQHF.

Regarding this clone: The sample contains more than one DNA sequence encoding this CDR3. CDR3 protein: CASSPPSRQNTGELFF. CDR3 bases: TGTGCCAGCTCACCTCCTAGCCGTCAGAACACCGGGGAGCTGTTTTTT. The chain couples TRBV18 to TRBJ2-2; TRBD2 is a possible D gene (5 bases). The ends were cut back, 3 bases at V and 1 base at J, with 12 bases in the middle. CDR3 length: 16 residues. CDR1 KGHSH and CDR2 LQKENI come from the germline V gene.

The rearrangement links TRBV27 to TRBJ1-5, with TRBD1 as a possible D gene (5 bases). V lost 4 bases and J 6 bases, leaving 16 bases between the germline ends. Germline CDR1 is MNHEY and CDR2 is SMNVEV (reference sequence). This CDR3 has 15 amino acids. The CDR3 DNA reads TGTGCCAGCAGTTATCAGTGGGGGTCCGGTCAGCCCCAGCATTTT. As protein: CASSYQWGSGQPQHF.

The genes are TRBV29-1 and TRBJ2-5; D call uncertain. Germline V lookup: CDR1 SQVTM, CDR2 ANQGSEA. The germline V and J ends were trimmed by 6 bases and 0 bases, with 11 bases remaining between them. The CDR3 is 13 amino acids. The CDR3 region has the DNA TGCAGCGTGCTTCACATGTACCAAGAGACCCAGTACTTC. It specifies CSVLHMYQETQYF.

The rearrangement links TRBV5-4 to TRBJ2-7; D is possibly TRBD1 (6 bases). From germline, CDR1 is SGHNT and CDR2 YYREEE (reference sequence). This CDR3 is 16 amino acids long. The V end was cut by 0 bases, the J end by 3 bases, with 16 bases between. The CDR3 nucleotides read TGTGCCAGCAGCTTGGCCCAACAGGGTATAGGCTACGAGCAGTACTTC. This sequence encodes CASSLAQQGIGYEQYF.

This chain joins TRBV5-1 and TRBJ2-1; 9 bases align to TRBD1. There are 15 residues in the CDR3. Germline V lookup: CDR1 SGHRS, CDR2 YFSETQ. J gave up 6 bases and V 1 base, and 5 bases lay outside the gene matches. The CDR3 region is CASSLRATGGNEQFF. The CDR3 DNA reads TGCGCCAGCAGCTTGCGAGCGACAGGGGGCAATGAGCAGTTCTTC.

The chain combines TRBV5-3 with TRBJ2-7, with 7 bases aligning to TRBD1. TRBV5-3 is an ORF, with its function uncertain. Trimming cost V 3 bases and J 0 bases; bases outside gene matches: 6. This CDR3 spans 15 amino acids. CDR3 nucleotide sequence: TGTGCCAGAAGCTCGCCCAGGGGGAGCTCCTACGAGCAGTACTTC. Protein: CARSSPRGSSYEQYF.

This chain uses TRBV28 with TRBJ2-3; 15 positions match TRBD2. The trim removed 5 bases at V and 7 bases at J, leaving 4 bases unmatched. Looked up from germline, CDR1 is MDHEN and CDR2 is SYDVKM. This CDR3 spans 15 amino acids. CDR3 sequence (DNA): TGTGCCAGCAGTCCAGGGACTAGCGGGAGGAATACGCAGTATTTT. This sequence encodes CASSPGTSGRNTQYF.

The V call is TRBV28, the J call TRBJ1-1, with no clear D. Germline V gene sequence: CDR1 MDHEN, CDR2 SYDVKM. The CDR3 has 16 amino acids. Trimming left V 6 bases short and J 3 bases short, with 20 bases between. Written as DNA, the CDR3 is TGTGCCAGCAGCTTCCGGCACTACCTAGCGGACACTGAAGCTTTCTTT. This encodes CASSFRHYLADTEAFF. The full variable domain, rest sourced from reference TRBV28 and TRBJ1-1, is DVKVTQSSRYLVKRTGEKVFLECVQDMDHENMFWYRQDPGLGLRLIYFSYDVKMKEKGDIPEGYSVSREKKERFSLILESASTNQTSMYLCASSFRHYLADTEAFFGQGTRLTVV.

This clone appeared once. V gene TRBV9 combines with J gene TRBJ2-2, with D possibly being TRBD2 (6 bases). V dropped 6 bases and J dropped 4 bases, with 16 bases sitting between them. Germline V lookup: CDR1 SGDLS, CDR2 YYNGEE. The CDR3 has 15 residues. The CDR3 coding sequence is TGTGCCAGCAAGTCGGCTAGCGACCCCACCGGGGAGCTGTTTTTT. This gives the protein CASKSASDPTGELFF. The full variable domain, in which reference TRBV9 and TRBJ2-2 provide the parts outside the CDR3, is DSGVTQTPKHLITATGQRVTLRCSPRSGDLSVYWYQQSLDQGLQFLIQYYNGEERAKGNILERFSAQQFPDLHSELNLSSLELGDSALYFCASKSASDPTGELFFGEGSRLTVL.

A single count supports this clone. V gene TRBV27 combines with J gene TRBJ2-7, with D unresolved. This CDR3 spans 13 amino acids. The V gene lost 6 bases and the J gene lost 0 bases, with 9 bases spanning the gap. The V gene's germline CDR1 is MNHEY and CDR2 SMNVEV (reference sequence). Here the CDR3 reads CASSRPFSYEQYF. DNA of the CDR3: TGTGCCAGCAGCCGACCTTTCTCCTACGAGCAGTACTTC.

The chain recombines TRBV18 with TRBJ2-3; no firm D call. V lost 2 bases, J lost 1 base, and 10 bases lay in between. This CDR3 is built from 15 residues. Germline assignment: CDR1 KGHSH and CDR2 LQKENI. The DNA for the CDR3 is TGTGCCAGCTCACCATCATCCCCGGGCACAGATACGCAGTATTTT. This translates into CASSPSSPGTDTQYF. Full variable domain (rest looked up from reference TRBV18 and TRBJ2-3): NAGVMQNPRHLVRRRGQEARLRCSPMKGHSHVYWYRQLPEEGLKFMVYLQKENIIDESGMPKERFSAEFPKEGPSILRIQQVVRGDSAAYFCASSPSSPGTDTQYFGPGTRLTVL.

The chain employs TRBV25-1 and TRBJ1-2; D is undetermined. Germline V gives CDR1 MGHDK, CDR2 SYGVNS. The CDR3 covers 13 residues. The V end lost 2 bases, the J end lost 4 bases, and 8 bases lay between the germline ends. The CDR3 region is CASSEQQIYGYTF. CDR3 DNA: TGTGCCAGCAGTGAACAGCAAATCTATGGCTACACCTTC.

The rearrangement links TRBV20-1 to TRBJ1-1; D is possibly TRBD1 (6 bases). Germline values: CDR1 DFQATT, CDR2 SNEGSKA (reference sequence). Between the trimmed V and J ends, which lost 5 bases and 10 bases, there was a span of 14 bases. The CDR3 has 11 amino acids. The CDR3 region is CSAGQPSGAFF. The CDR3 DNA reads TGCAGTGCTGGACAGCCAAGTGGAGCTTTCTTT.

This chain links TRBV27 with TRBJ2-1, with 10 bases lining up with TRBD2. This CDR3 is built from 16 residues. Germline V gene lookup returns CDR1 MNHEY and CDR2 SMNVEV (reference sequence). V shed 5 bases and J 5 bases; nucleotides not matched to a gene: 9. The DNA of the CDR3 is TGTGCCAGCAGTCCTCCGGGACTAGCGTCTCACAATGAGCAGTTCTTC. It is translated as CASSPPGLASHNEQFF.